A selection of T cell receptor beta chains follows, all from one sample in a study of blood T cell repertoires in COVID-19. The assay was immunoSEQ multiplex PCR, and TCRdb's table has in-frame clones only and misses some. Of fewer than 350,000 clones in the sample, roughly 88% were seen once. The sequenced sample consisted of PBMCs or T cells enriched from blood (not recorded which). These receptors were obtained from a woman aged 40-49 years with acute COVID-19. Both conserved end residues are part of each CDR3. A D gene is named only where the DNA matches it firmly. Expanded clones get a size class; other rows say once, few or many, or leave the size out.

NA	NA	TRBV6-5	TRBJ2-2	TGTGCCAGCAGTTACGCAGGGGCGGGCACCGGGGAGCTGTTTTTT	CASSYAGAGTGELFF
NA	NA	TRBV19	TRBJ1-5	TGTGCCAGTAGTATAGGAGGCAACTACCAGCCCCAGCATTTT	CASSIGGNYQPQHF
TRBD1	NA	TRBV20-1	TRBJ1-5	TGCAGTGCTAGTGCCGGGACAGGGATCGGCAATCAGCCCCAGCATTTT	CSASAGTGIGNQPQHF
TRBD1	NA	TRBV5-1	TRBJ1-1	TGCGCCAGCAACGAAATGAACAGGGGGGTGAACACTGAAGCTTTCTTT	CASNEMNRGVNTEAFF
NA	NA	TRBV18	TRBJ1-2	TGTGCCAGCTCACCACAGGGAATGGAGGCTAACTATGGCTACACCTTC	CASSPQGMEANYGYTF
TRBD1	NA	TRBV7-9	TRBJ1-1	TGTGCCAGCAGCTCTAGACAGGGCATGAACACTGAAGCTTTCTTT	CASSSRQGMNTEAFF
NA	once	TRBV7-2	TRBJ1-5	TGTGCCAGCAGCTTAGTGGGAGATAGCAATCAGCCCCAGCATTTT	CASSLVGDSNQPQHF
NA	NA	TRBV18	TRBJ2-3	TGTGCCAGCTCGCACAAGACAACAGGGAGTAGCACAGATACGCAGTATTTT	CASSHKTTGSSTDTQYF
TRBD1	NA	TRBV2	TRBJ1-5	TGTGCCAGCAGTATCCGGGACAGGGATGCTCAGCCCCAGCATTTT	CASSIRDRDAQPQHF
TRBD1	NA	TRBV24-1	TRBJ2-5	TGTGCCACCAGCGCAGGGGGCCGGGAGACCCAGTACTTC	CATSAGGRETQYF
NA	NA	TRBV9	TRBJ2-3	TGTGCCAGCAGCGCAGACTACCTCACAGATACGCAGTATTTT	CASSADYLTDTQYF
NA	NA	TRBV30	TRBJ2-2	TGTGCCTGGAGTGTAGAGATTGGGTCGGGTAGTACCCATTTTTTT	CAWSVEIGSGSTHFF
TRBD1	NA	TRBV3-1/TRBV3-2	TRBJ2-2	TGTGCCAGCAGTCGAGGACAGGTGGACACCGGGGAGCTGTTTTTT	CASSRGQVDTGELFF
NA	NA	TRBV13	TRBJ2-2	TGTGCCAGCAGCCAAGGCGGGACGCGAGGGGAGCTGTTTTTT	CASSQGGTRGELFF
NA	once	TRBV19	TRBJ1-2	TGTGCCAGTAGTATAGCGGTAGCTACATTCTATGGCTACACCTTC	CASSIAVATFYGYTF
TRBD1	once	TRBV29-1	TRBJ1-1	TGCAGCGTTGGGGACAGTTACACTGAAGCTTTCTTT	CSVGDSYTEAFF
NA	NA	TRBV28	TRBJ2-7	TGTGCCAGCAGTTGGGGGCGGGGGAACCCCTACGAGCAGTACTTC	CASSWGRGNPYEQYF
NA	once	TRBV18	TRBJ1-6	TGTGCCAGCTCACCCGACAGCGCGAATTCACCCCTCCACTTT	CASSPDSANSPLHF
NA	NA	TRBV9	TRBJ1-5	TGTGCCAGCAGCGTGGACAGTAGCGGCAATCAGCCCCAGCATTTT	CASSVDSSGNQPQHF
TRBD1	NA	TRBV19	TRBJ2-7	TGTGCCAGTAGTATCGCCCCGACAGGGTTCTACGAGCAGTACTTC	CASSIAPTGFYEQYF
TRBD1	NA	TRBV24-1	TRBJ1-5	TGTGCCACCAGTGAGACAGGGAGCAATCAGCCCCAGCATTTT	CATSETGSNQPQHF
TRBD1	NA	TRBV6-4	TRBJ1-1	TGTGCCAGCATCAGCCGGGACAGGGACCACACTGAAGCTTTCTTT	CASISRDRDHTEAFF
TRBD2	NA	TRBV20-1	TRBJ2-1	TGCAGTGCTAGTGGCGGGACTAGTACCAATGAGCAGTTCTTC	CSASGGTSTNEQFF
TRBD2	NA	TRBV5-4	TRBJ2-5	TGTGCCAGCGGCCCGGGGGGTCTCGGGGAGACCCAGTACTTC	CASGPGGLGETQYF
NA	NA	TRBV7-8	TRBJ2-7	TGTGCCAGCAGCTTACGAGAAGGAGCCACCGAGCAGTACTTC	CASSLREGATEQYF
NA	NA	TRBV5-1	TRBJ2-5	TGCGCCAGCAGCTTGGGGACTAAAGAAGAGACCCAGTACTTC	CASSLGTKEETQYF
NA	NA	TRBV7-8	TRBJ1-2	TGTGCCAGCAGCTTAGATGGGGGCCCGGCGGGCTACACCTTC	CASSLDGGPAGYTF
TRBD1	NA	TRBV7-3	TRBJ2-2	TGTGCCACCTCAGACAGGGGCGGTCGGAACACCGGGGAGCTGTTTTTT	CATSDRGGRNTGELFF
TRBD2	NA	TRBV7-6	TRBJ2-1	TGTGCCAGCAGCTTATCGCGGGGGGGGTTCTATGAGCAGTTCTTC	CASSLSRGGFYEQFF
NA	few	TRBV29-1	TRBJ2-7	TGCAGCGTTGAATCTAGAGACTACGAGCAGTACTTC	CSVESRDYEQYF
NA	NA	TRBV18	TRBJ1-1	TGTGCCAGCTCACCACGGCTAAGTGACATGAACACTGAAGCTTTCTTT	CASSPRLSDMNTEAFF
TRBD1	NA	TRBV28	TRBJ1-5	TGTGCCACCTCGACAGGGGAACAGCCCCAGCATTTT	CATSTGEQPQHF
TRBD1	NA	TRBV7-2	TRBJ2-7	TGTGCCAGCAGCTCGGACAGGCTGACCTACGAGCAGTACTTC	CASSSDRLTYEQYF
NA	NA	TRBV28	TRBJ1-5	TGTGCCAGCAGTTTATTCGGCAGCGCCTTAAGTAGCAATCAGCCCCAGCATTTT	CASSLFGSALSSNQPQHF
NA	NA	TRBV24-1	TRBJ2-7	TGTGCCACCAGTGACACCGGGACTGTCGAGCAGTACTTC	CATSDTGTVEQYF
NA	NA	TRBV19	TRBJ2-6	TGTGCCAGTAGTAAAGAGACGCGGAGCTCTGGGGCCAACGTCCTGACTTTC	CASSKETRSSGANVLTF
NA	NA	TRBV5-1	TRBJ2-7	TGCGCCAGCAGCCACACAGCCTACGAGCAGTACTTC	CASSHTAYEQYF
NA	NA	TRBV5-4	TRBJ1-6	TGTGCCAGCAGCCCAACGCGGGGGGACTCACCCCTCCACTTT	CASSPTRGDSPLHF
NA	few	TRBV7-8	TRBJ2-2	TGTGCCAGCAGCTCGCGACTCGGGAACACCGGGGAGCTGTTTTTT	CASSSRLGNTGELFF
NA	NA	TRBV7-2	TRBJ2-3	TGTGCCAGCAGCCTTGGGACTCTATTATCTAGCACAGATACGCAGTATTTT	CASSLGTLLSSTDTQYF
NA	NA	TRBV6-2/TRBV6-3	TRBJ1-1	TGTGCCAGCAGTTACCTACGCGGAGGGCGACGATTCTGGGGCACTGAAGCTTTCTTT	CASSYLRGGRRFWGTEAFF
NA	NA	TRBV19	TRBJ1-6	TGTGCCAGTAGTATGGCGGGGGTGAGTGGGGCCAGCTCCTATAATTCACCCCTCCACTTT	CASSMAGVSGASSYNSPLHF
NA	NA	TRBV29-1	TRBJ2-3	TGCAGCGTTGAGAGGGTTGTCTCCACAGATACGCAGTATTTT	CSVERVVSTDTQYF
TRBD2	NA	TRBV7-9	TRBJ2-1	TGTGCCAGCAGCGTTAGCGGGGGGGCGCATGAGCAGTTCTTC	CASSVSGGAHEQFF
TRBD1	many	TRBV15	TRBJ1-5	TGTGCCACCAGCAGAGAAACAGGGGAATCCCAGCCCCAGCATTTT	CATSRETGESQPQHF
TRBD1	NA	TRBV7-8	TRBJ2-2	TGTGCCAGCAGCACTAGGACAGGGGTTACCGGGGAGCTGTTTTTT	CASSTRTGVTGELFF